The TCR beta chain described here comes from a study of cytomegalovirus exposure and HLA in healthy donors. Germline V gene sequence: CDR1 MNHEY, CDR2 SMNVEV (reference sequence). Deletions cut 6 bases from V and 3 bases from J, with 21 bases between. CDR3 length: 16 amino acids. Donors likely had unrecorded immune exposures despite being nominally healthy when sampled. The PCR used 60 Vbeta and 13 Jbeta primers. TCRdb's copy holds only in-frame clones and misses some; the assay was immunoSEQ multiplex PCR. This sample's table reports over 100,000 clones. The sequencing input was PBMCs. This receptor was obtained from a man between 18 and 29 years old in good health and CMV-seronegative. The chain joins TRBV27 to TRBJ2-7, with a possible D match to TRBD2 (6 bases). The CDR3 protein is CASRSLLRDRYYEQYF. CDR3 coding DNA: TGTGCCAGCAGATCACTTCTGCGGGATCGGTACTACGAGCAGTACTTC.